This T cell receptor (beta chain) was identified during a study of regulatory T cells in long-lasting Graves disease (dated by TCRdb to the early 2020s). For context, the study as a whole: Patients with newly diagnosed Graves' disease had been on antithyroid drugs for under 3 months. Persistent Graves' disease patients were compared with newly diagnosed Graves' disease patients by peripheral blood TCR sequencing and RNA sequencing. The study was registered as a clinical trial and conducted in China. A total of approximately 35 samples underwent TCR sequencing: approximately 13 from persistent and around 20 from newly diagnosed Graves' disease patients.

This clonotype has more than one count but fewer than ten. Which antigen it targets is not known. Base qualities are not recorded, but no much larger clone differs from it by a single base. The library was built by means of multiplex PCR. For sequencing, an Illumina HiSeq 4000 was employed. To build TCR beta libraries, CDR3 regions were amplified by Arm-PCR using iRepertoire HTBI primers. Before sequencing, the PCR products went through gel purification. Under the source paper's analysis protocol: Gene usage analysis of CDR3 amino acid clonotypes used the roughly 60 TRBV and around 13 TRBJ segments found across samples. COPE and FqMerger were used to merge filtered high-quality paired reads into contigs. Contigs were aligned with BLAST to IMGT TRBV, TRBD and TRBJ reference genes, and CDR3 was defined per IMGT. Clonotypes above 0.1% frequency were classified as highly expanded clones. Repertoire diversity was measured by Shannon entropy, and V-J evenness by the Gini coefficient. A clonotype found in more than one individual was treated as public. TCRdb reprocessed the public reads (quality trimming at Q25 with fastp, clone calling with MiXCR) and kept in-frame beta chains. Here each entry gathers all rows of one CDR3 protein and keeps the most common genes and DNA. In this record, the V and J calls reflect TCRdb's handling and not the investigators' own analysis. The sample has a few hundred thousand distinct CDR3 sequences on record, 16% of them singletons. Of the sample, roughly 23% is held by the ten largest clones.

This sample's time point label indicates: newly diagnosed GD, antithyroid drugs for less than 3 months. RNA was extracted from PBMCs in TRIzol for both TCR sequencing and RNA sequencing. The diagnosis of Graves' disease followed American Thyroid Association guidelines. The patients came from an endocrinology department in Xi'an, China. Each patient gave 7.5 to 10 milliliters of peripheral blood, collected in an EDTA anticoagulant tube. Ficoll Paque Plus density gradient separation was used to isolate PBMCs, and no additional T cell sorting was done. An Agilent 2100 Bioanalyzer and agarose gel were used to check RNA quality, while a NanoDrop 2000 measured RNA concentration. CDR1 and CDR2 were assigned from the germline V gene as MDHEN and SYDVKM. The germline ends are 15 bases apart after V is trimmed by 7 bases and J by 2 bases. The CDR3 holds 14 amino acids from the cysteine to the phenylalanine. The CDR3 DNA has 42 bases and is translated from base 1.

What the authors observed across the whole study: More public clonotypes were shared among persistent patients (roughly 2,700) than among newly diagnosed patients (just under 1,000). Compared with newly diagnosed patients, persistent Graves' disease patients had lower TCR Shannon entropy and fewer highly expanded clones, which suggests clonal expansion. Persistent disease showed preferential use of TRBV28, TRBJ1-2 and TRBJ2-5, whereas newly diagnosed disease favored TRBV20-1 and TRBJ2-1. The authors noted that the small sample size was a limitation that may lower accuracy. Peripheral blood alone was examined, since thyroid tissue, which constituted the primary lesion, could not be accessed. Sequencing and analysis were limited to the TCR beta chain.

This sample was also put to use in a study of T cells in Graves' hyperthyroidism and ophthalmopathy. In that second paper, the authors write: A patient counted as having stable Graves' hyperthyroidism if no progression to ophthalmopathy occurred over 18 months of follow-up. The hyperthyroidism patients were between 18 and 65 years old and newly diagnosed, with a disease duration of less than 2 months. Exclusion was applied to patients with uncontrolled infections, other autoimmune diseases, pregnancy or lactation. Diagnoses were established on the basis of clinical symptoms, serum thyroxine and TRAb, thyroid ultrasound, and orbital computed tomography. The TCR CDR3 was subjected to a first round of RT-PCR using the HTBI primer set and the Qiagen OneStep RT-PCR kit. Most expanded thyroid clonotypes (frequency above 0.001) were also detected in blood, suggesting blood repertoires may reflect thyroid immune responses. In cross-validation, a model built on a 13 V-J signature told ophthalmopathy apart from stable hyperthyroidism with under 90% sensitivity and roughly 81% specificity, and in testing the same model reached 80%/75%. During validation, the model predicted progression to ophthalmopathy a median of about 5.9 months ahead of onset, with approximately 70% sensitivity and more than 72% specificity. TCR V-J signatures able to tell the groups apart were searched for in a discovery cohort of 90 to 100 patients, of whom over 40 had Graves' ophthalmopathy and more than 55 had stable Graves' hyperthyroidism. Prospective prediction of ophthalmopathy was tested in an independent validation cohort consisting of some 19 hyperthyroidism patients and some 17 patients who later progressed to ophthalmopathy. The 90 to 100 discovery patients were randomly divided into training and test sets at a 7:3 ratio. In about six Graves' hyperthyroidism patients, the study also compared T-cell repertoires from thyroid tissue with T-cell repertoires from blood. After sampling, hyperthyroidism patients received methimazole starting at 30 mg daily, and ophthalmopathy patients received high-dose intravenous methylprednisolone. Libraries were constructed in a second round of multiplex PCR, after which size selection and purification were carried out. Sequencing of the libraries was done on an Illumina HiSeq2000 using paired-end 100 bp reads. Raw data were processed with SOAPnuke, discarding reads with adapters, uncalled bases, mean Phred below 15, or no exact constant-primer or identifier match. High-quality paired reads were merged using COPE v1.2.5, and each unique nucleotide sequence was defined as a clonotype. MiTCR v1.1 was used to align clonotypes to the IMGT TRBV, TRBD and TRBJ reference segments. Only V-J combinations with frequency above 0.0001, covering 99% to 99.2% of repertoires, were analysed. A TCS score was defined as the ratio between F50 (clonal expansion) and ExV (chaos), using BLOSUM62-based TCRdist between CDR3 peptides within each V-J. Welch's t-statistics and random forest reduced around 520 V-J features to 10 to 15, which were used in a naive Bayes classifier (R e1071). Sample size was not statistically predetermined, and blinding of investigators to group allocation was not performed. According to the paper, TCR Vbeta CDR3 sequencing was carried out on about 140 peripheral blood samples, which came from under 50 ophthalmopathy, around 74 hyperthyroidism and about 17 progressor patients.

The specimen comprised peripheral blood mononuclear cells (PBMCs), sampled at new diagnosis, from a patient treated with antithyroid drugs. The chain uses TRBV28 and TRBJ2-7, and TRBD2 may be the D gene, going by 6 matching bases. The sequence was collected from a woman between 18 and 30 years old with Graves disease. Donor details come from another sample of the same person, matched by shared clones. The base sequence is TGTGCCAGCAAAATAGCGGATCCCCCCTACGAGCAGTACTTC. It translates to CASKIADPPYEQYF.